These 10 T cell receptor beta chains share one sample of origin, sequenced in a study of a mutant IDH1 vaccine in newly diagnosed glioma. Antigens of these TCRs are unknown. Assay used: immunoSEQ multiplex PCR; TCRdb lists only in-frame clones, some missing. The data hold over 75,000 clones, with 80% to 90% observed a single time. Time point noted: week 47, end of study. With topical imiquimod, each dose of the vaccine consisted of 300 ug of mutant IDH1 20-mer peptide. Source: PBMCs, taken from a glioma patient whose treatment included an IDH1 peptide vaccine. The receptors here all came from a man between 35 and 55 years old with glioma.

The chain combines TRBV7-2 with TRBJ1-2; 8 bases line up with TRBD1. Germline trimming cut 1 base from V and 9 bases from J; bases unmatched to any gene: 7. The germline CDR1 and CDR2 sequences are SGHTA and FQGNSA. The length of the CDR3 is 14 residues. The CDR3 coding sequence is TGTGCCAGCAGCTTAGTTCCAGGGGGCAAGAGCTACACCTTC. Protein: CASSLVPGGKSYTF.

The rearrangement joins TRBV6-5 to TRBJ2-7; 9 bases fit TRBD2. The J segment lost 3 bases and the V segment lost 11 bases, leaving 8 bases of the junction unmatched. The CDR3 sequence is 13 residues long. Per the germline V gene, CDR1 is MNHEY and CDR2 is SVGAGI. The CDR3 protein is CAAGVAGVYEQYF. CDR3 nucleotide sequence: TGTGCCGCGGGGGTAGCGGGGGTCTACGAGCAGTACTTC.

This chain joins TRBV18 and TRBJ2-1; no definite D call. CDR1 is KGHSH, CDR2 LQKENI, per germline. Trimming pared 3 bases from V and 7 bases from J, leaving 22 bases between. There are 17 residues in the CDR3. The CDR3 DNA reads TGTGCCAGCTCACCTGATTTCGTTGGGCGGTGGGTGAATGAGCAGTTCTTC. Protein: CASSPDFVGRWVNEQFF.

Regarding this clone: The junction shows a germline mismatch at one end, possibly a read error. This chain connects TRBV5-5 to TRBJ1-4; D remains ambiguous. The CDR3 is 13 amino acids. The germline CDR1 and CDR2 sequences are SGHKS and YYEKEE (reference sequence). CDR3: CASTLTLNEKLFF. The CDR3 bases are TGTGCCAGCACCTTGACCCTTAATGAAAAACTGTTTTTT.

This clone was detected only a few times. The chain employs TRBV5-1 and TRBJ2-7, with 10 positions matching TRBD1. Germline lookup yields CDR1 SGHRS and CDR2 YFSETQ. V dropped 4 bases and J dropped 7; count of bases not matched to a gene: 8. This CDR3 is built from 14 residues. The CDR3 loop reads CASSRGTGENEQYF. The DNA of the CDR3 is TGCGCCAGCAGCAGAGGGACAGGGGAGAATGAGCAGTACTTC.

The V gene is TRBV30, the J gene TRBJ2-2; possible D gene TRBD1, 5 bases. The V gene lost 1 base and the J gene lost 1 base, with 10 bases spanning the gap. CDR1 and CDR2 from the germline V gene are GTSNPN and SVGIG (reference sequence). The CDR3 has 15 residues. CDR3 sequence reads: CAWSEGDLNTGELFF. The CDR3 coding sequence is TGTGCCTGGAGTGAAGGGGATTTGAACACCGGGGAGCTGTTTTTT. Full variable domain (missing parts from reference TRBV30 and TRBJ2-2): SQTIHQWPATLVQPVGSPLSLECTVEGTSNPNLYWYRQAAGRGLQLLFYSVGIGQISSEVPQNLSASRPQDRQFILSSKKLLLSDSGFYLCAWSEGDLNTGELFFGEGSRLTVL.

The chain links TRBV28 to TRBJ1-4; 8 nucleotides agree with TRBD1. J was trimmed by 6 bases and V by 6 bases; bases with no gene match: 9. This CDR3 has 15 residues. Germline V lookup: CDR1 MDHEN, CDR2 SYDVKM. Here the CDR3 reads CASRMDRAWDEKLFF. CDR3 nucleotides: TGTGCCAGCAGAATGGACAGGGCTTGGGATGAAAAACTGTTTTTT. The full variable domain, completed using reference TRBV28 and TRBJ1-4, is DVKVTQSSRYLVKRTGEKVFLECVQDMDHENMFWYRQDPGLGLRLIYFSYDVKMKEKGDIPEGYSVSREKKERFSLILESASTNQTSMYLCASRMDRAWDEKLFFGSGTQLSVL.

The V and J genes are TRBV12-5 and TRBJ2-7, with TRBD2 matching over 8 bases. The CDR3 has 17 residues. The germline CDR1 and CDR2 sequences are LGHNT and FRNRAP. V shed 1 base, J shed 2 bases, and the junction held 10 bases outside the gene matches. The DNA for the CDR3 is TGTGCTAGTGGTTTGGGACCGCTCACTAGCGGAGCCTACGAGCAGTACTTC. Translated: CASGLGPLTSGAYEQYF. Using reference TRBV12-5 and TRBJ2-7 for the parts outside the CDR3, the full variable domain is DARVTQTPRHKVTEMGQEVTMRCQPILGHNTVFWYRQTMMQGLELLAYFRNRAPLDDSGMPKDRFSAEMPDATLATLKIQPSEPRDSAVYFCASGLGPLTSGAYEQYFGPGTRLTVT.

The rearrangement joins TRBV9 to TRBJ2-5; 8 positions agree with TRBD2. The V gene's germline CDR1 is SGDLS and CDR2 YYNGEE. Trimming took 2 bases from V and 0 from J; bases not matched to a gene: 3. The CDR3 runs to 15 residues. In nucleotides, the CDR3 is TGTGCCAGCAGCGTTGGTAGCGGGAACCAAGAGACCCAGTACTTC. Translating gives CASSVGSGNQETQYF.

CDR3 sequence (DNA): TGCGCCAGCAGCTCCCTCTCGTCTGGGGGCGGGACCGGGGAGCTGTTTTTT. Its protein product is CASSSLSSGGGTGELFF. This rearrangement joins TRBV5-1 to TRBJ2-2; tentative D call: TRBD1 (6 bases). This CDR3 has 17 amino acids. CDR1 is SGHRS, CDR2 YFSETQ, per germline. V shed 3 bases and J shed 5 bases, with 20 bases lying between them.